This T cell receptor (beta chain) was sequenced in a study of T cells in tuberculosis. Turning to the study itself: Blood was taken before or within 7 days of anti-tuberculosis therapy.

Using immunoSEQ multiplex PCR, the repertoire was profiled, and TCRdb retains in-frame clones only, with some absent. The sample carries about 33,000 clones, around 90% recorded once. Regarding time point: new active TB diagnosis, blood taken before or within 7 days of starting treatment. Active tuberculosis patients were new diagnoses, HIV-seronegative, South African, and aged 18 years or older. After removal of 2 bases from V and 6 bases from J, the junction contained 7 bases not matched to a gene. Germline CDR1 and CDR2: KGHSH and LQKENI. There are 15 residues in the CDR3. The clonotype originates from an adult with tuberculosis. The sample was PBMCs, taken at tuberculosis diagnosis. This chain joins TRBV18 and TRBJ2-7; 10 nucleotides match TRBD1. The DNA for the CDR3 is TGTGCCAGCTCACCAACAGCGGGACAGGGGACCGAGCAGTACTTC. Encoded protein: CASSPTAGQGTEQYF.